The 5 T cell receptor beta chains listed next were all sequenced from one sample in a study of identical twins. TCRdb re-analysed the 5' RACE reads in MiXCR, keeping a single row per CDR3 protein. Of a few hundred thousand distinct CDR3 sequences listed, around a sixth were seen once; the top ten hold 12%. The material sequenced was naive T cells sorted from blood. Receptors were obtained from a man aged 50-60 years in good health.

This clonotype occurred a few times. The V call is TRBV21-1, the J call TRBJ2-7; the table's D call, TRBD1, has no DNA check behind it. TRBV21-1 is reported as a pseudogene. This CDR3 has 17 amino acids. CDR3 coding DNA: TGTGCCAGCAGCAAAAAAAGGGCGGACAGGGCAGAGGACGAGCAGTACTTC. It codes for CASSKKRADRAEDEQYF.

This chain joins TRBV29-1 and TRBJ1-2; no clear D. Germline lookup yields CDR1 SQVTM and CDR2 ANQGSEA. The CDR3 length is 11 residues. V lost 2 bases and J lost 4, with 5 bases in between. The CDR3 nucleotides read TGCAGCGTTGAAACGGGCTATGGCTACACCTTC. Residues: CSVETGYGYTF.

J is TRBJ1-6 and V is TRBV12-3 or TRBV12-4, with D maybe TRBD1 (6 bases). The CDR3 loop spans 15 amino acids. V lost 6 bases and J lost 0, with 9 bases in between. CDR3: CASRKGGSYNSPLHF. In nucleotides, the CDR3 is TGTGCCAGCAGGAAAGGGGGCTCCTATAATTCACCCCTCCACTTT.

Only one count was recorded for this clonotype. The rearrangement uses TRBV19 and TRBJ2-1, with a weak D call TRBD1 (6 bases). The CDR3 has 16 amino acids. The germline gives CDR1 LNHDA, CDR2 SQIVND (reference sequence). V lost 7 bases and J 3 bases, leaving 19 bases between the germline ends. CDR3 DNA sequence: TGTGCCAGTACCCGAGATCACAGGGCTTACTACAATGAGCAGTTCTTC. Its translation is CASTRDHRAYYNEQFF.

The chain combines TRBV7-3 with TRBJ2-1; D is possibly TRBD1 (8 bases). In germline, CDR1 is SGHTA, CDR2 FQGTGA. The CDR3 length is 14 residues. With 5 bases removed from V and 6 bases from J, the gap between germline ends came to 14 bases. The CDR3 sequence is CASSQTGGGNEQFF. In nucleotides, the CDR3 is TGTGCCAGCAGCCAAACAGGGGGGGGCAATGAGCAGTTCTTC. The entire variable domain, with the rest obtained from reference TRBV7-3 and TRBJ2-1, is as follows: GAGVSQTPSNKVTEKGKYVELRCDPISGHTALYWYRQSLGQGPEFLIYFQGTGAADDSGLPNDRFFAVRPEGSVSTLKIQRTERGDSAVYLCASSQTGGGNEQFFGPGTRLTVL.